This T cell receptor (beta chain) was profiled in a study of T cells in Graves' hyperthyroidism and ophthalmopathy. Notes on the study in general: In the analysis, a 13 V-J model separated ophthalmopathy from stable hyperthyroidism. Blood also carried most thyroid clonotypes expanded above 0.001.

This clonotype has at least ten counts. As yet, its antigen is unknown. This CDR3 has 14 amino acids. CDR1 and CDR2 from the germline V gene are SEHNR and FQNEAQ (reference sequence). Trimming left V 1 base short and J 2 bases short, with 9 bases between. Patients affected by ophthalmopathy presented a Clinical Activity Score of at least 3, a NOSPECS grade of at least 4, and disease duration below 3 months. Based on clinical symptoms, serum thyroxine and TRAb, thyroid ultrasound and orbital computed tomography, diagnoses were reached. From RNA transcripts, TCR beta CDR3 regions were amplified. The primer set for the first-round RT-PCR of the TCR CDR3 was HTBI. TCRdb passed the multiplex PCR reads through MiXCR, listing each CDR3 protein once. Among fewer than 250,000 distinct CDR3 sequences listed, approximately 23% were seen once.

Specimen: blood. This rearrangement joins TRBV7-9 to TRBJ2-7; D is unclear. The receptor was derived from a woman in her forties with Graves' ophthalmopathy. The CDR3 loop reads CASSLDQAAYEQYF. The CDR3 region has the DNA TGTGCCAGCAGCTTAGATCAGGCAGCCTACGAGCAGTACTTC.